The 22 T cell receptor beta chains in this list originate from one sample, sequenced in a study of cytomegalovirus exposure and HLA in healthy donors. PCR used 60 Vbeta primers and 13 Jbeta primers. Clones were sequenced by immunoSEQ multiplex PCR, and TCRdb holds only the in-frame ones, with some missing. This sample's table has around 35,000 clones. The sample was PBMCs. These receptors all stem from a woman aged 40 to 50 in good health and CMV-seropositive.

The rearrangement uses TRBV7-8 and TRBJ1-2; the match to TRBD1 covers 12 bases. CDR3 length: 15 amino acids. Germline V lookup: CDR1 SGHVS, CDR2 FQNEAQ. V lost 5 bases, J lost 4 bases, and 5 bases stayed unmatched. Here the CDR3 reads CASSDGTGGAYGYTF. In nucleotides, the CDR3 is TGTGCCAGCAGCGATGGGACAGGGGGCGCCTATGGCTACACCTTC.

The chain links TRBV7-6 to TRBJ2-1; 9 bases are shared with TRBD2. After removal of 2 bases from V and 8 bases from J, the junction contained 16 bases not matched to a gene. In germline, CDR1 is SGHVS, CDR2 FNYEAQ. The CDR3 contains 18 residues. As DNA, the CDR3 is TGTGCCAGCAGCTTATACGGCGGTGGCCTAGCGGGACACGATGAGCAGTTCTTC. This sequence encodes CASSLYGGGLAGHDEQFF.

The chain recombines TRBV7-6 with TRBJ2-7; 10 bases align to TRBD2. Germline V gene lookup returns CDR1 SGHVS and CDR2 FNYEAQ. The CDR3 is 15 residues long. J gave up 3 bases and V 5 bases, and 7 bases lay outside the gene matches. The CDR3 protein is CASSPQPSGSYEQYF. For the CDR3, the DNA is TGTGCCAGCAGCCCCCAGCCTAGCGGGAGCTACGAGCAGTACTTC.

The chain links TRBV30 to TRBJ2-7; no clear D. CDR3 length equals 11 residues. With 0 bases removed from V and 5 bases from J, the gap between germline ends came to 5 bases. Germline CDR1 reads GTSNPN; CDR2 reads SVGIG (reference sequence). This CDR3 reads CAWSVLDEQYF. For the CDR3, the DNA is TGTGCCTGGAGTGTACTTGACGAGCAGTACTTC.

The V call is TRBV11-2, the J call TRBJ1-1; D is uncertain. Germline-derived CDR1 and CDR2 are SGHAT and FQNNGV. V shed 2 bases and J shed 2 bases, with 9 bases lying between them. The CDR3 loop spans 14 amino acids. As DNA, the CDR3 is TGTGCCAGCAGCTTAATTCCGTTTAACACTGAAGCTTTCTTT. Amino acids: CASSLIPFNTEAFF.

The genes are TRBV7-2 and TRBJ1-1; no firm D call. CDR3 size: 13 residues. CDR1 SGHTA and CDR2 FQGNSA come from the germline V gene. The ends were cut back, 8 bases at V and 0 bases at J, with 10 bases in the middle. This CDR3 is CASGPGLNTEAFF. The CDR3, as DNA: TGTGCCAGCGGTCCGGGTTTGAACACTGAAGCTTTCTTT.

The rearrangement joins TRBV30 to TRBJ1-2; 9 positions agree with TRBD1. V dropped 3 bases and J dropped 5; count of bases not matched to a gene: 4. This CDR3 has 13 amino acids. Per the germline V gene, CDR1 is GTSNPN and CDR2 is SVGIG (reference sequence). Here the CDR3 reads CAWRDDRGYGYTF. CDR3 DNA sequence: TGTGCCTGGAGAGACGACAGGGGGTATGGCTACACCTTC.

The chain recombines TRBV15 with TRBJ2-2; 8 bases map to TRBD1. V gave up 1 base and J gave up 1 base; unmatched junction bases: 2. CDR3 size: 16 residues. CDR1 and CDR2 from the germline V gene are LNHNV and YYDKDF (reference sequence). CDR3 sequence: CATSRGTGQNTGELFF. The CDR3, as DNA: TGTGCCACCAGCAGAGGGACAGGGCAGAACACCGGGGAGCTGTTTTTT.

The chain links TRBV5-1 to TRBJ2-7, with TRBD1 matching over 10 bases. The trim removed 7 bases at V and 3 bases at J, leaving 10 bases unmatched. Germline CDR1 and CDR2: SGHRS and YFSETQ. The CDR3 totals 15 residues. The CDR3 region has the DNA TGCGCCAGCGACCCCGGGGACAGGGGCATCTACGAGCAGTACTTC. The encoded protein is CASDPGDRGIYEQYF.

The chain employs TRBV5-1 and TRBJ2-1, with 9 positions matching TRBD2. CDR1 and CDR2 (germline): SGHRS, YFSETQ. V gave up 1 base and J gave up 7 bases; unmatched junction bases: 3. The CDR3 runs 14 residues. In nucleotides, the CDR3 is TGCGCCAGCAGCTTGAATAGCGGGGGAAATGAGCAGTTCTTC. Its translation: CASSLNSGGNEQFF.

V is TRBV29-1 and J is TRBJ2-5, with 8 bases lining up with TRBD1. There are 15 residues in the CDR3. J was trimmed by 5 bases and V by 3 bases; bases with no gene match: 11. Germline CDR1 reads SQVTM; CDR2 reads ANQGSEA. The CDR3 spells CSVEPSRGRAETQYF. The CDR3 coding sequence is TGCAGCGTTGAGCCCAGCAGGGGGCGCGCGGAGACCCAGTACTTC.

The V and J genes are TRBV11-2 and TRBJ2-3; maybe TRBD1 (5 bases). CDR3 size: 12 residues. Trimming pared 9 bases from V and 2 bases from J, leaving 9 bases between. Germline values: CDR1 SGHAT, CDR2 FQNNGV. The DNA of the CDR3 is TGTGCCAGTACCAGGGTCACAGATACGCAGTATTTT. This codes for CASTRVTDTQYF.

The chain uses TRBV7-8 and TRBJ2-5, with unresolved D. V was cut by 1 base and J by 3 bases, with 6 bases left in between. The CDR3 is made up of 13 amino acids. Germline V CDR1 and CDR2: SGHVS, FQNEAQ. The CDR3 here is CASSLVSKETQYF. The CDR3 DNA reads TGTGCCAGCAGCTTAGTCAGTAAAGAGACCCAGTACTTC.

In DNA form, the CDR3 reads TGTGCCAGCAGCGTAGAGGCAAGGACAGCGACCTCTGGAAACACCATATATTTT. Translating gives CASSVEARTATSGNTIYF. This rearrangement joins TRBV9 to TRBJ1-3; D may be TRBD1 (6 bases). Germline V gene sequence: CDR1 SGDLS, CDR2 YYNGEE. Trimming shortened V by 0 bases and J by 0 bases, and 16 bases separated the two germline ends. This CDR3 contains 18 residues. Variable domain in full (rest from reference TRBV9 and TRBJ1-3): DSGVTQTPKHLITATGQRVTLRCSPRSGDLSVYWYQQSLDQGLQFLIQYYNGEERAKGNILERFSAQQFPDLHSELNLSSLELGDSALYFCASSVEARTATSGNTIYFGEGSWLTVV.

The rearrangement uses TRBV30 and TRBJ1-6; the D gene is possibly TRBD1 (5 bases). V was shortened by 3 bases and J by 5 bases, with 14 bases between the two germline ends. The CDR3 totals 15 residues. Germline V gives CDR1 GTSNPN, CDR2 SVGIG (reference sequence). This CDR3 reads CAWRRGGKDNSPLHF. The CDR3 bases are TGTGCCTGGAGAAGGGGAGGAAAGGATAATTCACCCCTCCACTTT.

This chain links TRBV6-5 with TRBJ2-1; TRBD1 might be the D (5 bases). V was pared by 5 bases and J by 3 bases, with 14 bases between. Germline CDR1 MNHEY, CDR2 SVGAGI. The CDR3 has 15 residues. The CDR3 DNA sequence: TGTGCCAGCAGTCCCGCCAGGGTGTTCTACAATGAGCAGTTCTTC. Its translation: CASSPARVFYNEQFF.

V usage is TRBV28 and J usage is TRBJ1-6; 9 nucleotides line up with TRBD1. J lost 7 bases, V lost 2 bases, and 3 bases had no gene match. The CDR3 is 15 residues long. From germline, CDR1 is MDHEN and CDR2 SYDVKM. The CDR3 DNA is TGTGCCAGCAGTTTAGGTGGGACAGGGAATTCACCCCTCCACTTT. This encodes CASSLGGTGNSPLHF.

V gene TRBV10-3 combines with J gene TRBJ2-1; 7 bases fit TRBD1. The CDR3 spans 14 residues. Trimming took 10 bases from V and 2 from J; bases not matched to a gene: 8. CDR1 is ENHRY, CDR2 SYGVKD, per germline. The CDR3, as DNA: TGTGCCACCAACGCCGGGACAGCCTACAATGAGCAGTTCTTC. Encoded protein: CATNAGTAYNEQFF.

The chain carries TRBV6-4 and TRBJ2-3; tentatively, D is TRBD2 (6 bases). Germline lookup yields CDR1 MRHNA and CDR2 SNTAGT. CDR3 length: 17 residues. V shed 0 bases and J shed 1 base, with 14 bases lying between them. The CDR3 sequence: CASSDSASGGGTDTQYF. The CDR3 coding sequence is TGTGCCAGCAGTGACTCTGCGAGCGGAGGGGGCACAGATACGCAGTATTTT.

The chain recombines TRBV4-1 with TRBJ2-3; no firm D call. Germline CDR1 reads MGHRA; CDR2 reads YSYEKL. The ends were cut back, 6 bases at V and 3 bases at J, with 13 bases in the middle. This CDR3 region has 14 residues. In nucleotides, the CDR3 is TGCGCCAGCAGTCCCCCCGACGGGACAGATACGCAGTATTTT. As protein: CASSPPDGTDTQYF.

V usage is TRBV12-2 and J usage is TRBJ2-1; the table's D call TRBD1 went unverified against the DNA. TRBV12-2 is designated a pseudogene. The CDR3 extends over 19 amino acids. The CDR3 nucleotides read TGTGCAAGTCGCTTAGCCTTCGGACAGGGGGATTCGAATAGGAATGAGCAGTTCTTC. Protein sequence: CASRLAFGQGDSNRNEQFF.

The chain recombines TRBV5-1 with TRBJ2-1; 10 bases map to TRBD2. The CDR3 is 15 amino acids. The V gene's germline CDR1 is SGHRS and CDR2 YFSETQ. After removal of 0 bases from V and 6 bases from J, the junction contained 3 bases not matched to a gene. DNA for the CDR3: TGCGCCAGCAGCTTGGGTACTAGCGGGATCAATGAGCAGTTCTTC. This gives the protein CASSLGTSGINEQFF.